This T cell receptor (beta chain) is from a study of blood T cell repertoires in COVID-19. The wider study: Samples came from the United States, Italy and Spain, spanning acute and convalescent COVID-19. PBMCs, B-cell-depleted T cells, or T cells provided the cDNA or gDNA that made up the material.

The CDR3 runs to 13 residues. V was shortened by 6 bases and J by 4 bases, with 10 bases between the two germline ends. CDR1 LGHNT and CDR2 FRNRAP come from the germline V gene. Authors' processing steps: Cell counts per sample came from amplifying reference gene primers. Sequenced by immunoSEQ multiplex PCR; TCRdb stores in-frame clones only, minus some. V, J and clone size are those of that table, while D and trimming were read from the DNA. The data show 55,000 or so clones, more than 75% seen once. V and J are TRBV12-5 and TRBJ2-1; D possibly corresponds to TRBD2 (5 bases). This clonotype was sampled from a man aged 55-75 years with active or convalescent COVID-19. The sequenced sample was peripheral blood. This chain's CDR3 is CASGQAGYNEQFF. In DNA, the CDR3 is TGTGCTAGTGGCCAGGCGGGTTACAATGAGCAGTTCTTC.